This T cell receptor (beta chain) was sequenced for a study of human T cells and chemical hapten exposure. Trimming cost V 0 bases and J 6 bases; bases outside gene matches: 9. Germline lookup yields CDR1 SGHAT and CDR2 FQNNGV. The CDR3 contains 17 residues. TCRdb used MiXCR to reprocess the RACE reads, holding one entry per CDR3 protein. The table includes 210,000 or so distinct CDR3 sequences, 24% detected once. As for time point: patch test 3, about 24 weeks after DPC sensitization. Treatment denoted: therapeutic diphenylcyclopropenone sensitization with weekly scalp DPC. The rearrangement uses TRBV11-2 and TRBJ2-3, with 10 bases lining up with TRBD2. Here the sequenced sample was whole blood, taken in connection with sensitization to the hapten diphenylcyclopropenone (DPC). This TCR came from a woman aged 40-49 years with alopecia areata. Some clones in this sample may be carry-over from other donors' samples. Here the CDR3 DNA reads TGTGCCAGCAGCTTAGATCTCTGGGCTAGCGGGAGTGATACGCAGTATTTT. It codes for CASSLDLWASGSDTQYF.